This T cell receptor (beta chain) was identified during a study of CD4+ T cells in melanoma. The CDR3 consists of 14 residues. CDR1 and CDR2 from the germline V gene are SNHLY and FYNNEI. V trimming: 6 bases; J trimming: 3 bases; junction bases outside the gene matches: 5. Method: immunoSEQ multiplex PCR; TCRdb's copy keeps in-frame clones and lacks some. The table lists several thousand clones, roughly two thirds of them singletons. Study results and caveats: CD8+ T cell, macrophage and B cell function reportedly correlated with neoantigen-specific CD4+ T cells.

A remark on this clone: Antigen: not known.

The J gene is TRBJ2-5, the V gene TRBV2; 9 bases agree with TRBD1. Sequencing used cells from a culture (not recorded whether cultured in vitro). The sequence came from a human donor with melanoma. CDR3 nucleotide sequence: TGTGCCAGCAGGGACAGGGGCGCAAAAGAGACCCAGTACTTC. It encodes CASRDRGAKETQYF.